Listed below are T cell receptor beta chains from one sample, sequenced in a study of blood T cell repertoires in COVID-19. Assay used: immunoSEQ multiplex PCR; TCRdb lists only in-frame clones, some missing. The sample holds more than 200,000 clones, 87% seen once. The sample taken for sequencing was PBMCs or T cells enriched from blood (not recorded which). These TCRs come from a man under 40 in a cohort exposed to, infected with or recovered from COVID-19 (not recorded which). Each CDR3 is given with its conserved first and last residue. The D gene is left open where the match is weak. A clone size is listed for some rows: how often the clone was seen (once, few, many), or a class if it is expanded.

length	V	D	size	J	CDR3	DNA
8	TRBV14	.	.	TRBJ1-3	CASSPVYF	TGTGCCAGCAGCCCCGTATATTTT
17	TRBV14	.	.	TRBJ1-3	CASSQGTREVGGNTIYF	TGTGCCAGCAGCCAAGGGACAAGGGAAGTCGGGGGGAACACCATATATTTT
15	TRBV11-2	TRBD2	once	TRBJ2-7	CASSQTSGRNYEQYF	TGTGCCAGCAGTCAAACTAGCGGGAGGAACTACGAGCAGTACTTC
13	TRBV18	.	.	TRBJ2-7	CASSPLSSYEQYF	TGTGCCAGCTCACCACTCAGTTCCTACGAGCAGTACTTC
14	TRBV19	TRBD2	.	TRBJ2-1	CASRTSGSYNEQFF	TGTGCCAGCAGAACTAGCGGGAGTTACAATGAGCAGTTCTTC
17	TRBV4-3	TRBD2	.	TRBJ2-3	CASSRSGSSPSTDTQYF	TGCGCCAGCAGCCGGAGCGGGAGTTCCCCTAGCACAGATACGCAGTATTTT
14	TRBV27	.	.	TRBJ2-3	CASSLTRETDTQYF	TGTGCCAGCAGTCTTACCCGAGAGACAGATACGCAGTATTTT
15	TRBV5-1	.	.	TRBJ2-1	CASSFRVSSYNEQFF	TGCGCCAGCAGCTTTCGGGTTAGCTCCTACAATGAGCAGTTCTTC
16	TRBV7-9	.	.	TRBJ1-1	CASSFSPQASNTEAFF	TGTGCCAGCAGCTTTTCTCCACAGGCTTCGAACACTGAAGCTTTCTTT
17	TRBV19	.	.	TRBJ2-5	CASSNTRLDSDQETQYF	TGTGCCAGTAGTAATACTCGCCTCGACAGCGACCAAGAGACCCAGTACTTC
15	TRBV9	.	.	TRBJ2-3	CASSAGHTSTDTQYF	TGTGCCAGCAGCGCCGGACATACTAGCACAGATACGCAGTATTTT
12	TRBV28	.	.	TRBJ2-7	CASSPGSYEQYF	TGTGCCAGCAGTCCCGGGTCGTACGAGCAGTACTTC
16	TRBV10-1	TRBD1	.	TRBJ1-1	CASSEGGQLMNTEAFF	TGCGCCAGCAGTGAGGGGGGACAGCTGATGAACACTGAAGCTTTCTTT
15	TRBV7-2	.	.	TRBJ1-4	CASSLHRAENEKLFF	TGTGCCAGCAGCTTGCACAGGGCTGAGAATGAAAAACTGTTTTTT
17	TRBV1	.	.	TRBJ2-7	CTSPVRLAGVKSYEQYF	TGCACCAGCCCCGTCCGGCTAGCGGGAGTTAAATCCTACGAGCAGTACTTC
14	TRBV10-3	.	.	TRBJ1-1	CAIRDGKKGTEAFF	TGTGCCATCAGAGACGGGAAGAAAGGCACTGAAGCTTTCTTT
14	TRBV4-1	TRBD1	.	TRBJ2-2	CASSQGQGGGELFF	TGCGCCAGCAGCCAGGGACAGGGTGGCGGGGAGCTGTTTTTT
15	TRBV24-1	TRBD1	.	TRBJ1-1	CATSARQGTNTEAFF	TGTGCCACCAGTGCCCGACAGGGTACGAACACTGAAGCTTTCTTT
17	TRBV14	TRBD2	.	TRBJ2-5	CASSPGLAGSRGETQYF	TGTGCCAGCAGCCCAGGACTAGCGGGATCGAGGGGGGAGACCCAGTACTTC
16	TRBV7-6	TRBD1	.	TRBJ1-1	CASSSGQGRTNTEAFF	TGTGCCAGCAGCTCAGGACAGGGCAGGACGAACACTGAAGCTTTCTTT
16	TRBV3-1/TRBV3-2	TRBD2	.	TRBJ2-5	CASSPPTSGRGETQYF	TGTGCCAGCAGCCCCCCGACTAGCGGGAGAGGAGAGACCCAGTACTTC
12	TRBV12-3/TRBV12-4	.	.	TRBJ1-1	CASSSGRGEAFF	TGTGCCAGCAGTTCCGGACGGGGGGAAGCTTTCTTT
16	TRBV28	TRBD2	.	TRBJ2-3	CASSLATSGRGDTQYF	TGTGCCAGCAGTTTGGCAACTAGCGGGAGAGGGGATACGCAGTATTTT
12	TRBV12-3/TRBV12-4	.	few	TRBJ2-1	CASSLLYHEQFF	TGTGCCAGCAGTCTACTATACCATGAGCAGTTCTTC
13	TRBV12-3/TRBV12-4	.	.	TRBJ1-1	CASSPREVTEAFF	TGTGCCAGCAGTCCACGCGAGGTTACTGAAGCTTTCTTT
14	TRBV6-2/TRBV6-3	.	.	TRBJ2-1	CASSPLLTRNEQFF	TGTGCCAGCAGTCCCTTATTGACCAGGAATGAGCAGTTCTTC
18	TRBV5-1	TRBD1	.	TRBJ2-5	CASSRTRPGQGTQETQYF	TGCGCCAGCAGCCGAACACGACCGGGACAGGGAACCCAAGAGACCCAGTACTTC
18	TRBV9	TRBD1	.	TRBJ1-1	CASSPRNRDRRTNTEAFF	TGTGCCAGCAGCCCTCGAAATCGGGACAGGAGAACTAACACTGAAGCTTTCTTT
14	TRBV9	TRBD1	.	TRBJ1-2	CASSGGTGNYGYTF	TGTGCCAGCAGCGGCGGGACAGGGAACTATGGCTACACCTTC
16	TRBV19	.	.	TRBJ1-6	CASSKDSSFYNSPLHF	TGTGCCAGTAGTAAGGACAGTTCATTCTATAATTCACCCCTCCACTTT
16	TRBV7-9	TRBD1	.	TRBJ1-1	CASSSFWTGSHTEAFF	TGTGCCAGCAGCTCCTTCTGGACAGGGTCGCACACTGAAGCTTTCTTT
16	TRBV6-5	TRBD1	.	TRBJ1-2	CASSYSVQGALTGYTF	TGTGCCAGCAGTTACTCGGTCCAGGGGGCCTTGACAGGCTACACCTTC
18	TRBV7-2	TRBD1	.	TRBJ1-5	CASSLSRDRGHSNQPQHF	TGTGCCAGCAGCTTATCCCGGGACAGGGGGCATAGCAATCAGCCCCAGCATTTT
14	TRBV2	TRBD1	.	TRBJ2-5	CASSVDRGGETQYF	TGTGCCAGCAGTGTCGACAGGGGCGGGGAGACCCAGTACTTC
17	TRBV29-1	.	.	TRBJ2-1	CSVSRSSGKSSYNEQFF	TGCAGCGTTTCAAGGAGTAGCGGCAAGAGCTCCTACAATGAGCAGTTCTTC
20	TRBV7-6	TRBD2	.	TRBJ2-3	CASSLAGTSGTPGGTDTQYF	TGTGCCAGCAGCTTGGCCGGGACTAGCGGGACGCCCGGGGGAACAGATACGCAGTATTTT
16	TRBV28	.	few	TRBJ1-5	CASSLWGTPENQPQHF	TGTGCCAGCAGTTTATGGGGGACACCCGAGAATCAGCCCCAGCATTTT
13	TRBV12-3/TRBV12-4	.	.	TRBJ2-7	CASSLSFSYEQYF	TGTGCCAGCAGTTTATCGTTCTCCTACGAGCAGTACTTC
14	TRBV6-5	.	few	TRBJ2-7	CASKAAISSYEQYF	TGTGCCAGCAAGGCGGCCATCAGCTCCTACGAGCAGTACTTC
12	TRBV18	.	.	TRBJ2-4	CASSLNGDIQYF	TGTGCCAGCTCACTGAACGGGGACATTCAGTACTTC
16	TRBV28	.	.	TRBJ2-5	CASSLGLPRRQETQYF	TGTGCCAGCAGTCTAGGTCTACCCCGGCGGCAAGAGACCCAGTACTTC
14	TRBV2	TRBD1	.	TRBJ1-1	CASSERQGNTEAFF	TGTGCCAGCAGTGAAAGACAGGGAAACACTGAAGCTTTCTTT
14	TRBV19	.	.	TRBJ1-1	CASSRQTGNTEAFF	TGTGCCAGTAGTCGACAGACGGGGAACACTGAAGCTTTCTTT
15	TRBV5-4	.	once	TRBJ1-2	CASTMGGFPGYGYTF	TGTGCCAGCACCATGGGGGGGTTCCCGGGCTATGGCTACACCTTC
15	TRBV20-1	TRBD2	once	TRBJ2-5	CSASSTSGRGETQYF	TGCAGTGCTAGTTCGACTAGCGGGAGGGGAGAGACCCAGTACTTC
13	TRBV7-9	.	.	TRBJ1-4	CASGRSGDEKLFF	TGTGCCAGCGGGAGATCGGGCGATGAAAAACTGTTTTTT
11	TRBV7-9	.	.	TRBJ2-7	CASSSLPEQYF	TGTGCCAGCTCGTCGCTACCCGAGCAGTACTTC
16	TRBV19	.	.	TRBJ2-5	CASSNPSGGYQETQYF	TGTGCCAGTAGTAACCCCAGTGGGGGGTACCAAGAGACCCAGTACTTC
17	TRBV15	TRBD1	.	TRBJ1-4	CATSWGQGKEAGEKLFF	TGTGCCACCAGCTGGGGACAGGGAAAGGAGGCCGGTGAAAAACTGTTTTTT
13	TRBV15	.	.	TRBJ1-4	CATSRDRSEKLFF	TGTGCCACCAGCAGAGACAGGTCTGAAAAACTGTTTTTT
14	TRBV24-1	.	.	TRBJ1-1	CATSGGQTNTEAFF	TGTGCCACCAGTGGTGGACAGACGAACACTGAAGCTTTCTTT
16	TRBV24-1	.	.	TRBJ2-3	CATSDLGSLRTDTQYF	TGTGCCACCAGTGATTTGGGCAGCCTGAGGACAGATACGCAGTATTTT
11	TRBV12-3/TRBV12-4	.	.	TRBJ1-5	CASSKNQPQHF	TGTGCCAGCAGCAAAAATCAGCCCCAGCATTTT
15	TRBV9	TRBD2	.	TRBJ2-5	CASSDPLAGVETQYF	TGTGCCAGCAGCGACCCCTTAGCGGGAGTAGAGACCCAGTACTTC
15	TRBV27	TRBD1	.	TRBJ2-7	CASSPWGQGVVEQYF	TGTGCCAGCAGTCCTTGGGGACAGGGGGTAGTCGAGCAGTACTTC
16	TRBV4-3	.	.	TRBJ2-6	CASSQDTGSGANVLTF	TGCGCCAGCAGCCAAGACACCGGTTCTGGGGCCAACGTCCTGACTTTC
16	TRBV7-8	.	.	TRBJ2-3	CASSLVAGPGADTQYF	TGTGCCAGCAGCTTAGTGGCAGGGCCGGGGGCAGATACGCAGTATTTT